Shown below are 5 T cell receptor beta chains from a single sample sequenced in a study of blood T cell repertoires in COVID-19. This table comes from immunoSEQ multiplex PCR, and its TCRdb copy is limited to in-frame clones, with some not included. The profile shows 70,000 to 90,000 clones, roughly 88% of them singletons. Sequencing was performed on peripheral blood. These receptors all stem from a man in his fifties with active COVID-19.

The chain recombines TRBV7-6 with TRBJ1-3, with 10 positions matching TRBD1. The V gene end was trimmed by 2 bases and the J gene end by 2 bases; junction bases not matched to a gene: 6. The CDR3 covers 17 residues. Looked up from germline, CDR1 is SGHVS and CDR2 is FNYEAQ. The CDR3 sequence is CASSLRGQGKAGNTIYF. The CDR3 region has the DNA TGTGCCAGCAGCTTAAGGGGACAGGGGAAGGCTGGAAACACCATATATTTT.

The chain recombines TRBV19 with TRBJ1-2; D possibly corresponds to TRBD1 (6 bases). The CDR3 contains 15 residues. The germline V gene encodes CDR1 LNHDA and CDR2 SQIVND (reference sequence). V gave up 6 bases and J gave up 3 bases, with 17 bases separating them. The DNA for the CDR3 is TGTGCCAGTAGCCGAGGGGGGGACAATGACTATGGCTACACCTTC. Its translation is CASSRGGDNDYGYTF. The full variable domain, completed using reference TRBV19 and TRBJ1-2, is DGGITQSPKYLFRKEGQNVTLSCEQNLNHDAMYWYRQDPGQGLRLIYYSQIVNDFQKGDIAEGYSVSREKKESFPLTVTSAQKNPTAFYLCASSRGGDNDYGYTFGSGTRLTVV.

The gene calls are TRBV6-6 and TRBJ1-5; D gene uncertain. With 6 bases removed from V and 0 bases from J, the gap between germline ends came to 6 bases. The CDR3 is made up of 13 amino acids. Germline V lookup: CDR1 MNHNY, CDR2 SVGAGI (reference sequence). The DNA of the CDR3 is TGTGCCAGCAGCCCCAGTAGCAATCAGCCCCAGCATTTT. Translation: CASSPSSNQPQHF.

V usage is TRBV7-2 and J usage is TRBJ1-3; D perhaps matches TRBD1 (6 bases). Per the germline V gene, CDR1 is SGHTA and CDR2 is FQGNSA. The CDR3 extends over 16 amino acids. V lost 3 bases to trimming and J lost 0 bases, with 12 bases between them. CDR3 nucleotide sequence: TGTGCCAGCAGCTTCGCCCCCAGGGGCTCTGGAAACACCATATATTTT. Protein product: CASSFAPRGSGNTIYF.

V gene TRBV6-2 or TRBV6-3 combines with J gene TRBJ2-7; 10 nucleotides align to TRBD1. The CDR3 is 18 residues long. Trimming at V came to 5 bases and at J to 0 bases, leaving 13 bases not matched to a gene. Looked up from germline, CDR1 is MNHEY and CDR2 is SVGEGT. The chain's CDR3 is CASSHRDRGLTSSYEQYF. Here the CDR3 DNA reads TGTGCCAGCAGTCACCGGGACAGGGGCCTGACAAGCTCCTACGAGCAGTACTTC.